The 2 T cell receptor beta chains given below trace back to one sample, sequenced in a study of blood T cells in healthy people across ages (dated by TCRdb to 2015 to 2017). Library generation was performed with 5' RACE. The listed sequencing device is Illumina HiSeq 2500. A second PCR of roughly 7 to 12 cycles was performed with a sample-barcoded 5' primer and a J-beta primer mix. The public reads were reprocessed in TCRdb via fastp at Q25 and MiXCR, keeping in-frame beta chains. A single entry per CDR3 protein holds the most common genes and DNA from its merged rows. This sample holds roughly 720,000 distinct CDR3 sequences; less than 70% were observed only once. The ten largest clonotypes hold around 41% of the sample. Sequenced material: blood. These receptors were collected from a man aged 80 or over in good health.

This clonotype appeared a few times. V is TRBV12-3 or TRBV12-4 and J is TRBJ2-1, with 7 bases that match TRBD2. V dropped 2 bases and J dropped 7; count of bases not matched to a gene: 8. This CDR3 contains 15 residues. This CDR3 reads CASSLFGGSWNEQFF. CDR3 sequence (DNA): TGTGCCAGCAGTTTATTTGGCGGGAGTTGGAATGAGCAGTTCTTC.

The chain combines TRBV5-4 with TRBJ1-5; D perhaps matches TRBD1 (5 bases). The V gene's germline CDR1 is SGHNT and CDR2 YYREEE (reference sequence). The CDR3 has 14 residues. V dropped 3 bases and J dropped 7 bases, with 14 bases sitting between them. The DNA of the CDR3 is TGTGCCAGCAGCTCGGGGGGGGTTGGGCAGCCCCAGCATTTT. Its protein is CASSSGGVGQPQHF. Together with reference TRBV5-4 and TRBJ1-5, the CDR3 gives the full variable domain: ETGVTQSPTHLIKTRGQQVTLRCSSQSGHNTVSWYQQALGQGPQFIFQYYREEENGRGNFPPRFSGLQFPNYSSELNVNALELDDSALYLCASSSGGVGQPQHFGDGTRLSIL.